The present T cell receptor (beta chain) was sequenced within a study of T cells and Merkel cell carcinoma outcomes. Study-wide results and limits: Reportedly, T-cell repertoire with density predicts Merkel cell carcinoma outcomes.

Generated by immunoSEQ multiplex PCR, the TCRdb table keeps only in-frame clones and is missing some. This table holds about 10,000 clones, 80% to 85% found once. Regarding this clone: Its matching antigen is unknown.

The germline CDR1 and CDR2 sequences are SEHNR and FQNEAQ (reference sequence). The CDR3 is 15 residues long. Trimming removed 2 bases from V and 2 bases from J, with 12 bases in between. What was sequenced was tumor tissue from Merkel cell carcinoma. V usage is TRBV7-9 and J usage is TRBJ1-1; D call uncertain. The TCR originated in a human donor with Merkel cell carcinoma. The CDR3 DNA sequence: TGTGCCAGCAGCTTATTAGCAGCCACTAACACTGAAGCTTTCTTT. The encoded protein is CASSLLAATNTEAFF.